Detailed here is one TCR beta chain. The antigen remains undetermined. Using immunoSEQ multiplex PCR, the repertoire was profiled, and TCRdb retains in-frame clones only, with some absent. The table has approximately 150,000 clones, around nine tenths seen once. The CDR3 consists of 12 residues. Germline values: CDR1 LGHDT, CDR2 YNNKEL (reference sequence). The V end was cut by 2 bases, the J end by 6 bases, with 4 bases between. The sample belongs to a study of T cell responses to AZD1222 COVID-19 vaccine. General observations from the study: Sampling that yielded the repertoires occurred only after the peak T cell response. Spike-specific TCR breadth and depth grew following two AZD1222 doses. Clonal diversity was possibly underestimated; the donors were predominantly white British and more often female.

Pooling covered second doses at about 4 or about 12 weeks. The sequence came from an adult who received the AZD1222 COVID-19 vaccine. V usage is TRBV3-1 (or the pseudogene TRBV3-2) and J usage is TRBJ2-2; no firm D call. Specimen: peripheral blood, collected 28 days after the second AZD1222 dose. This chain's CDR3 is CASSQSPGELFF. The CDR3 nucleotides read TGTGCCAGCAGCCAATCTCCCGGGGAGCTGTTTTTT.